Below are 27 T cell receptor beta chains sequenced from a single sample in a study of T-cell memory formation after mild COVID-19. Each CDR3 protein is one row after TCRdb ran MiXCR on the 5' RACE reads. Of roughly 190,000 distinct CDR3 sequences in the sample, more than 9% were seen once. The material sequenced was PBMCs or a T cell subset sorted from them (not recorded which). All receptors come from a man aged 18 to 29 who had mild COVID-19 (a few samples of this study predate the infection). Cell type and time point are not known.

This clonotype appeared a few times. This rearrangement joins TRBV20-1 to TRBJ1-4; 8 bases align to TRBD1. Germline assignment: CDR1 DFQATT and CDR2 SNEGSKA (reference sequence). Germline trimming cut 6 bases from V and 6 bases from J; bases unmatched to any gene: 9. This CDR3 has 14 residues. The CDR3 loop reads CSATPPTGDEKLFF. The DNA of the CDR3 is TGCAGTGCCACCCCGCCGACAGGGGATGAAAAACTGTTTTTT.

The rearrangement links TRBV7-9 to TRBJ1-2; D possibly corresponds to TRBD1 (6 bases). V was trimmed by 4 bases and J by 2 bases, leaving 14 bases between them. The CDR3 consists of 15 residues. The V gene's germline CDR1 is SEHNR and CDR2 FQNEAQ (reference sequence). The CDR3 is CASSWRTAINYGYTF. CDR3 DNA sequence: TGTGCCAGCAGCTGGAGGACAGCCATAAACTATGGCTACACCTTC.

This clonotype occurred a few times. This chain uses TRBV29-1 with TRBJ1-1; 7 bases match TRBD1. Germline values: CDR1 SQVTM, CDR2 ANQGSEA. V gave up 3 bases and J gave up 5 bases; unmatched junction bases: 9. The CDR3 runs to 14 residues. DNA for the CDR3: TGCAGCGTTGATCGAGGGGGCATGGGAACTGAAGCTTTCTTT. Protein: CSVDRGGMGTEAFF.

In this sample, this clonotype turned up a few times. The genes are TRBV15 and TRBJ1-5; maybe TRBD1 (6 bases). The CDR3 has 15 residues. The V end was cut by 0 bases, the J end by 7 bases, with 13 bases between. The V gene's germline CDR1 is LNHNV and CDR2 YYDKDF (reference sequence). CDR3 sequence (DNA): TGTGCCACCAGCAGAGATATCACAGGGTACCAGCCCCAGCATTTT. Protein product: CATSRDITGYQPQHF.

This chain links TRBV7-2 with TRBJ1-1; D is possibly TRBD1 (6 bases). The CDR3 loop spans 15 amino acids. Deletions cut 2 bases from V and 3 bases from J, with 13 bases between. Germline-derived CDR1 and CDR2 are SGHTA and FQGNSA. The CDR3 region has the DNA TGTGCCAGCAGCTTACGGGCAGGGGTGGACACTGAAGCTTTCTTT. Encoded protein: CASSLRAGVDTEAFF.

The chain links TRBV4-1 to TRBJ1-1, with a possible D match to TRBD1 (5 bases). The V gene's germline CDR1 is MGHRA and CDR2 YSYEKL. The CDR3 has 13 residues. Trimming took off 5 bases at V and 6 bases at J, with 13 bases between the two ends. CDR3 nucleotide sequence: TGCGCCAGCAGCAAAACAGGTAACCCTGAAGCTTTCTTT. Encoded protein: CASSKTGNPEAFF.

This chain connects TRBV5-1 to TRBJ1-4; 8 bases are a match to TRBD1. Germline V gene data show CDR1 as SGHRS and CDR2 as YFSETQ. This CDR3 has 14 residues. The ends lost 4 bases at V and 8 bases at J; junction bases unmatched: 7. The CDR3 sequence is CASSPDRGGEKLFF. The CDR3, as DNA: TGCGCCAGCAGCCCTGACAGGGGTGGCGAAAAACTGTTTTTT.

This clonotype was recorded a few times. The CDR3 protein is CASSPGLAPPDTQYF. The DNA for the CDR3 is TGTGCCAGCAGTCCGGGACTAGCGCCCCCAGATACGCAGTATTTT. The rearrangement uses TRBV6-2 or TRBV6-3 and TRBJ2-3; 10 bases align to TRBD2. CDR3 length: 15 residues. The V gene end was trimmed by 5 bases and the J gene end by 4 bases; junction bases not matched to a gene: 6. Germline CDR1 and CDR2: MNHEY and SVGEGT.

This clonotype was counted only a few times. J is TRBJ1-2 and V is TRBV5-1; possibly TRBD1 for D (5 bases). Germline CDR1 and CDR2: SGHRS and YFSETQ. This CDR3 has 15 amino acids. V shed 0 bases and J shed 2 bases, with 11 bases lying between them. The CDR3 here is CASSLGDGPNYGYTF. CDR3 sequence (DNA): TGCGCCAGCAGCTTGGGGGACGGTCCGAACTATGGCTACACCTTC.

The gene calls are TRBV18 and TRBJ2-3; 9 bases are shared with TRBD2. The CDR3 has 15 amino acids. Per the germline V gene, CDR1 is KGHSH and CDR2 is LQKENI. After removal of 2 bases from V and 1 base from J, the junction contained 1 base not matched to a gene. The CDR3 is CASSPERGGTDTQYF. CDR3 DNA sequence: TGTGCCAGCTCACCAGAGCGGGGGGGCACAGATACGCAGTATTTT.

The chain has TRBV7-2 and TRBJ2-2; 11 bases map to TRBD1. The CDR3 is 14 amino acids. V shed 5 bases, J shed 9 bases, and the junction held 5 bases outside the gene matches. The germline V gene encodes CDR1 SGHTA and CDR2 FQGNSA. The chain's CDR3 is CASSPRTGGRELFF. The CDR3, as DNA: TGTGCCAGCAGCCCGAGGACAGGGGGCCGGGAGCTGTTTTTT.

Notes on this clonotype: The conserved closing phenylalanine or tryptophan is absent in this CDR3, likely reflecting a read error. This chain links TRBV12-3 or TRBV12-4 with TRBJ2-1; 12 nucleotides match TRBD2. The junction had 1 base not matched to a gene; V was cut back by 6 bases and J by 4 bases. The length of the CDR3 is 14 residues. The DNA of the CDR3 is TGTGCCAGCAGCCTAGCGGGGGGGTACAATGAGCAGTTCTTA. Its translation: CASSLAGGYNEQFL.

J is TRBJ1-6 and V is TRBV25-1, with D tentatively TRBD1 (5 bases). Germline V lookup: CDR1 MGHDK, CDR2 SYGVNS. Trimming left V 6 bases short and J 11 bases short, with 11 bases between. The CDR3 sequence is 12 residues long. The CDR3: CASSLGGTPLHF. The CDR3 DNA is TGTGCCAGCAGCTTGGGGGGGACACCCCTCCACTTT.

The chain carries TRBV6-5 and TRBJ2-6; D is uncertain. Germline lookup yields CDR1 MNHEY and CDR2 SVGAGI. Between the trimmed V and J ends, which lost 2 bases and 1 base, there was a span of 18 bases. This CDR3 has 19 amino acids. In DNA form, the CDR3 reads TGTGCCAGCAGTTACCTTGCAGAACCTAGTTTTTCTGGGGCCAACGTCCTGACTTTC. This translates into CASSYLAEPSFSGANVLTF.

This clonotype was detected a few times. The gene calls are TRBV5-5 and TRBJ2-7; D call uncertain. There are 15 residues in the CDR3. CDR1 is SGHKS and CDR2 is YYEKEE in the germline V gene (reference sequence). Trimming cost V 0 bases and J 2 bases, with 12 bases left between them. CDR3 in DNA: TGTGCCAGCAGCTTGGTGGGCCAGCCGACCTACGAGCAGTACTTC. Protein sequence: CASSLVGQPTYEQYF.

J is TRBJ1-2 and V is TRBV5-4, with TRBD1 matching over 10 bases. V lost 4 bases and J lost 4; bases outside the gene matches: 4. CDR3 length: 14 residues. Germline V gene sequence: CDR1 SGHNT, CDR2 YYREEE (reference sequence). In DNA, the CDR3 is TGTGCCAGCAGCCAGGACAGGGGGATCTATGGCTACACCTTC. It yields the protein CASSQDRGIYGYTF.

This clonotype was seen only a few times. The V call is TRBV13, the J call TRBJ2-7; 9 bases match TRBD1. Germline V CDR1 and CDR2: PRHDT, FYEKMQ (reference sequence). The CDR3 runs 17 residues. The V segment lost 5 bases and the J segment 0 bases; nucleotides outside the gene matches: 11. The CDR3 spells CASSLRDRASPSYEQYV. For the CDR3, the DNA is TGTGCCAGCAGCCTCCGGGACAGGGCATCCCCCTCCTACGAGCAGTACGTC.

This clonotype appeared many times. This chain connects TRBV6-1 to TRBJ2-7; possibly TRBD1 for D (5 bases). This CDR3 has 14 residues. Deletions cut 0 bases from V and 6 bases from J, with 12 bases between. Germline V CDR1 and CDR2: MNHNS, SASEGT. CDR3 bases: TGTGCCAGCAGTGAAGCGAGGCAGGGCTCCGAGCAGTACTTC. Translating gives CASSEARQGSEQYF.

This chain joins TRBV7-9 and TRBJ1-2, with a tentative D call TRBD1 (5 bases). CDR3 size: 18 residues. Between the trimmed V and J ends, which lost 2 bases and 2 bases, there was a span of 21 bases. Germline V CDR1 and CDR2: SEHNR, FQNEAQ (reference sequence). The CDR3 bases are TGTGCCAGCAGCTTACGGATTCGTTGGCAGGGAGAGAACTATGGCTACACCTTC. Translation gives CASSLRIRWQGENYGYTF.

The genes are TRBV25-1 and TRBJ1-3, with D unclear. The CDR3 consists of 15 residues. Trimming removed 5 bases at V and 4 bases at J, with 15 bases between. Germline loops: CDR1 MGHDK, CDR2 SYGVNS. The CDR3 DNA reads TGTGCCAGCAGTTCACGGGGTGGTCTAGGAAACACCATATATTTT. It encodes CASSSRGGLGNTIYF.

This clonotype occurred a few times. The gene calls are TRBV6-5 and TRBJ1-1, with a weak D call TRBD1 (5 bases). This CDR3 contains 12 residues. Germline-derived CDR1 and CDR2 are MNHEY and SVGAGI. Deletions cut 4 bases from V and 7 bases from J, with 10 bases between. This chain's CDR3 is CASSSRQSEAFF. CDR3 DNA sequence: TGTGCCAGCAGTTCCAGACAGAGTGAAGCTTTCTTT.

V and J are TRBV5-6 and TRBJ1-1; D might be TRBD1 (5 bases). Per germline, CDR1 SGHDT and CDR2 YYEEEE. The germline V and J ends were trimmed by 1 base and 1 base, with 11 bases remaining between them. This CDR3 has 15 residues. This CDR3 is CASSLTGITNTEAFF. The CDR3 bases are TGTGCCAGCAGCTTGACAGGAATAACGAACACTGAAGCTTTCTTT.

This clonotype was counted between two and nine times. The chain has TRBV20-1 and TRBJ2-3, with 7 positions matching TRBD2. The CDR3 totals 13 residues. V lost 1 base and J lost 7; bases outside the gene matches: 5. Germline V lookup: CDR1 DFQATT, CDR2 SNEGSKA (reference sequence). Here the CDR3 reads CSARVAGGNTQYF. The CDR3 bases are TGCAGTGCTAGAGTGGCCGGGGGGAATACGCAGTATTTT.

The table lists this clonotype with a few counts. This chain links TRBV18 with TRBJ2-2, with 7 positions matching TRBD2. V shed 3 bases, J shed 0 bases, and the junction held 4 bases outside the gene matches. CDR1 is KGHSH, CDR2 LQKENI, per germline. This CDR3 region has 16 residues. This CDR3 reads CASSPLGTTNTGELFF. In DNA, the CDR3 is TGTGCCAGCTCACCTCTGGGGACTACGAACACCGGGGAGCTGTTTTTT.

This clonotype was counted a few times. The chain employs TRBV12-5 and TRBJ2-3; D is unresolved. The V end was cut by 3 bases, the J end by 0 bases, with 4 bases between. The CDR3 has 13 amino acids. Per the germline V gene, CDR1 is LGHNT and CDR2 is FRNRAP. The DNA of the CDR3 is TGTGCTAGTGGTTTAGCTAGCACAGATACGCAGTATTTT. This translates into CASGLASTDTQYF.

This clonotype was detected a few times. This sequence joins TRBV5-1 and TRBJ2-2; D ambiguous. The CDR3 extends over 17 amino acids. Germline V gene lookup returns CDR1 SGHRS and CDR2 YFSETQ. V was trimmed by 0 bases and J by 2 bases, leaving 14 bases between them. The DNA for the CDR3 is TGCGCCAGCAGCTTGGCCGTGTCTACCCGTAACACCGGGGAGCTGTTTTTT. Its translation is CASSLAVSTRNTGELFF.

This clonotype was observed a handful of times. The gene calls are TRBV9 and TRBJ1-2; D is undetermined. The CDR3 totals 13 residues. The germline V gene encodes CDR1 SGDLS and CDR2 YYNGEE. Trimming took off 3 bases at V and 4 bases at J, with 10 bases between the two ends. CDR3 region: CASSGGFGYGYTF. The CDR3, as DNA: TGTGCCAGCAGCGGTGGATTCGGCTATGGCTACACCTTC.